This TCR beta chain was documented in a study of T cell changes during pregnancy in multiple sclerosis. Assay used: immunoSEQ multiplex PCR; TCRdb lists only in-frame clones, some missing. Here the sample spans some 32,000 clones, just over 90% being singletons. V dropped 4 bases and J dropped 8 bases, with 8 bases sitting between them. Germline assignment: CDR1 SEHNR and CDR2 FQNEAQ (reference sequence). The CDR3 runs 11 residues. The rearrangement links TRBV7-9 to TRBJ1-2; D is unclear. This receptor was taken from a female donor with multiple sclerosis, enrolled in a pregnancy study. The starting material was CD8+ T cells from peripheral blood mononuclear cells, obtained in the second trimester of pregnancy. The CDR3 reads CASSSREGYTF. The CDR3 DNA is TGTGCCAGCAGCTCCCGGGAGGGCTACACCTTC. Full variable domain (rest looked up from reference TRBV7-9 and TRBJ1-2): DTGVSQNPRHKITKRGQNVTFRCDPISEHNRLYWYRQTLGQGPEFLTYFQNEAQLEKSRLLSDRFSAERPKGSFSTLEIQRTEQGDSAMYLCASSSREGYTFGSGTRLTVV.